The present T cell receptor (beta chain) was sequenced within a study of CD8 T cells in Susac syndrome. TCR beta was sequenced from blood CD8+ and CD4+ T cells. Purification of the CD8+ and CD4+ T cells relied on negative isolation, and TEMRA cells underwent FACS enrichment. Random-hexamer reverse transcription was applied to about 0.45 to 1 ug RNA. immunoSEQ multiplex PCR amplified TCR beta CDR3 across 54 Vbeta, 13 Jbeta. TCRdb independently ran MiXCR on the immunoSEQ multiplex PCR reads; one entry per CDR3 protein. The sample holds approximately 210,000 distinct CDR3 sequences; 95% are singletons and the top ten take 0.08% to 0.095%. Sequences were obtained from CD4+ T cells from PBMCs. The TCR originated in a human donor with multiple sclerosis.

CDR3: CASRATGTGTYEQYF. The CDR3 DNA follows: TGTGCCAGCAGAGCGACCGGGACAGGGACCTACGAGCAGTACTTC. The rearrangement links TRBV7-9 to TRBJ2-7, with 9 nucleotides matching TRBD1. With V trimmed by 6 bases and J by 2 bases, 8 bases remained unmatched. This CDR3 has 15 amino acids. Per the germline V gene, CDR1 is SEHNR and CDR2 is FQNEAQ (reference sequence).